The rows below give T cell receptor beta chains drawn from one sample of a study of response to subunit inactivated influenza vaccine. TCRdb called the RT-PCR reads again in MiXCR, with one record for every CDR3 protein. The sample lists about 180,000 distinct CDR3 sequences, about 10% occurring once. Specimen: CD8+ T cells sorted from PBMCs, collected around 2 years after vaccination. The receptors stem from a man aged 45-69 years who received an inactivated influenza vaccine. Both conserved end residues are part of each CDR3. The D gene is left open where the match is weak. Size is omitted from some rows. Given values are once, few, many or a class for expanded clones.

j_gene: TRBJ2-6; abundance: many; v_gene: TRBV4-1; d_gene: TRBD1; CDR3aa: CASSQLEQGGSGANVLTF; CDR3nt: TGCGCCAGCAGCCAGCTCGAACAGGGGGGCTCTGGGGCCAACGTCCTGACTTTC
j_gene: TRBJ1-4; abundance: NA; v_gene: TRBV7-9; d_gene: NA; CDR3aa: CASGRGGNEKLFF; CDR3nt: TGTGCCAGCGGCCGAGGGGGAAATGAAAAACTGTTTTTT
j_gene: TRBJ2-1; abundance: NA; v_gene: TRBV11-2; d_gene: NA; CDR3aa: CASSFPAMDNEQFF; CDR3nt: TGTGCCAGCAGCTTCCCGGCGATGGACAATGAGCAGTTCTTC
j_gene: TRBJ1-2; abundance: NA; v_gene: TRBV10-3; d_gene: TRBD1; CDR3aa: CAISESGQGEDYGYTF; CDR3nt: TGTGCCATCAGTGAGTCCGGACAGGGGGAGGACTATGGCTACACCTTC
j_gene: TRBJ1-5; abundance: NA; v_gene: TRBV5-1; d_gene: TRBD1; CDR3aa: CASSLEGGSWPQHF; CDR3nt: TGCGCCAGCAGCTTGGAAGGGGGCAGTTGGCCCCAGCATTTT
j_gene: TRBJ2-1; abundance: NA; v_gene: TRBV14; d_gene: NA; CDR3aa: CASSQDLALYNEQFF; CDR3nt: TGTGCCAGCAGCCAAGATCTGGCCCTATACAATGAGCAGTTCTTC
j_gene: TRBJ1-1; abundance: NA; v_gene: TRBV21-1; d_gene: NA; CDR3aa: CASSKSRRPEAFF; CDR3nt: TGTGCCAGCAGCAAATCCCGGAGGCCTGAAGCTTTCTTT
j_gene: TRBJ2-1; abundance: few; v_gene: TRBV29-1; d_gene: NA; CDR3aa: CSVEFRLGHNEQFF; CDR3nt: TGCAGCGTTGAATTTCGGCTAGGCCACAATGAGCAGTTCTTC
j_gene: TRBJ1-1; abundance: once; v_gene: TRBV6-1; d_gene: NA; CDR3aa: CASNQGWKNTEAFF; CDR3nt: TGTGCCAGCAACCAAGGCTGGAAGAACACTGAAGCTTTCTTT
j_gene: TRBJ1-1; abundance: few; v_gene: TRBV6-1; d_gene: TRBD1; CDR3aa: CASSTWTGAGTEAFF; CDR3nt: TGTGCCAGCAGCACCTGGACAGGTGCGGGAACTGAAGCTTTCTTT
j_gene: TRBJ1-2; abundance: few; v_gene: TRBV4-2; d_gene: TRBD1; CDR3aa: CASSQDLSGGGYGYTF; CDR3nt: TGTGCCAGCAGCCAAGACTTGTCAGGGGGCGGCTATGGCTACACCTTC
j_gene: TRBJ1-4; abundance: NA; v_gene: TRBV20-1; d_gene: NA; CDR3aa: CSAREPSNEKLFF; CDR3nt: TGCAGTGCTAGAGAGCCCTCTAATGAAAAACTGTTTTTT
j_gene: TRBJ2-7; abundance: NA; v_gene: TRBV9; d_gene: NA; CDR3aa: CASSPRTAPYEQYF; CDR3nt: TGTGCCAGCAGCCCCCGGACAGCCCCCTACGAGCAGTACTTC
j_gene: TRBJ1-4; abundance: NA; v_gene: TRBV24-1; d_gene: NA; CDR3aa: CATSGTGQNEKLFF; CDR3nt: TGTGCCACCAGCGGTACGGGACAAAATGAAAAACTGTTTTTT
j_gene: TRBJ1-3; abundance: NA; v_gene: TRBV2; d_gene: NA; CDR3aa: CASIDSPGNTIYF; CDR3nt: TGTGCCAGCATCGACAGTCCTGGAAACACCATATATTTT
j_gene: TRBJ2-7; abundance: NA; v_gene: TRBV11-2; d_gene: TRBD2; CDR3aa: CASSFPGLGYEQYF; CDR3nt: TGTGCCAGCAGCTTTCCGGGACTAGGCTACGAGCAGTACTTC
j_gene: TRBJ2-1; abundance: few; v_gene: TRBV6-1; d_gene: TRBD1; CDR3aa: CASSVGVEGAEQFF; CDR3nt: TGTGCCAGCAGTGTAGGAGTCGAGGGGGCTGAGCAGTTCTTC
j_gene: TRBJ2-3; abundance: few; v_gene: TRBV27; d_gene: NA; CDR3aa: CASSLRVLGTDTQYF; CDR3nt: TGTGCCAGCAGTTTAAGGGTACTGGGCACAGATACGCAGTATTTT
j_gene: TRBJ2-7; abundance: NA; v_gene: TRBV28; d_gene: TRBD1; CDR3aa: CASSLWVWDSSYEQYF; CDR3nt: TGTGCCAGCAGTTTATGGGTCTGGGACAGCTCCTACGAGCAGTACTTC
j_gene: TRBJ2-7; abundance: few; v_gene: TRBV3-1; d_gene: TRBD1; CDR3aa: CASSRRTGGYEQYF; CDR3nt: TGTGCCAGCAGCCGAAGGACAGGGGGCTACGAGCAGTACTTC
j_gene: TRBJ2-5; abundance: many; v_gene: TRBV6-1; d_gene: NA; CDR3aa: CASRLISEETQYF; CDR3nt: TGTGCCAGCCGACTGATCTCGGAAGAGACCCAGTACTTC
j_gene: TRBJ2-1; abundance: few; v_gene: TRBV28; d_gene: NA; CDR3aa: CASSPRPEFNEQFF; CDR3nt: TGTGCCAGCAGTCCGAGACCCGAATTCAATGAGCAGTTCTTC
j_gene: TRBJ2-1; abundance: NA; v_gene: TRBV2; d_gene: TRBD2; CDR3aa: CASSKGLAGGYNEQFF; CDR3nt: TGTGCCAGCAGTAAGGGACTAGCGGGAGGTTACAATGAGCAGTTCTTC
j_gene: TRBJ2-5; abundance: NA; v_gene: TRBV12-3/TRBV12-4; d_gene: NA; CDR3aa: CASSWGDETQYF; CDR3nt: TGTGCCAGCAGTTGGGGCGACGAGACCCAGTACTTC
j_gene: TRBJ2-7; abundance: NA; v_gene: TRBV29-1; d_gene: TRBD2; CDR3aa: CSVLTSGRIYEQYF; CDR3nt: TGCAGCGTTTTGACTAGCGGGAGGATCTACGAGCAGTACTTC
j_gene: TRBJ2-7; abundance: few; v_gene: TRBV5-1; d_gene: NA; CDR3aa: CASSWVDRTYEQYF; CDR3nt: TGCGCCAGCAGCTGGGTTGACAGGACCTACGAGCAGTACTTC
j_gene: TRBJ1-1; abundance: many; v_gene: TRBV27; d_gene: NA; CDR3aa: CASSPLGVGTEAFF; CDR3nt: TGTGCCAGCAGTCCCCTAGGGGTCGGCACTGAAGCTTTCTTT
j_gene: TRBJ1-1; abundance: NA; v_gene: TRBV27; d_gene: NA; CDR3aa: CASSHNREFGTEAFF; CDR3nt: TGTGCCAGCAGCCACAACAGGGAGTTTGGCACTGAAGCTTTCTTT
j_gene: TRBJ2-3; abundance: few; v_gene: TRBV7-6; d_gene: NA; CDR3aa: CASSLLARSTDTQYF; CDR3nt: TGTGCCAGCAGCTTACTAGCGAGAAGCACAGATACGCAGTATTTT
j_gene: TRBJ2-7; abundance: few; v_gene: TRBV2; d_gene: TRBD2; CDR3aa: CASSHGLADYEQYF; CDR3nt: TGTGCCAGCAGCCACGGACTAGCGGACTACGAGCAGTACTTC
j_gene: TRBJ2-7; abundance: many; v_gene: TRBV10-3; d_gene: TRBD1; CDR3aa: CAISDSSDGTGGEWWYEQYF; CDR3nt: TGTGCCATCAGTGATAGCTCCGACGGGACAGGGGGCGAGTGGTGGTACGAGCAGTACTTC
j_gene: TRBJ1-2; abundance: few; v_gene: TRBV28; d_gene: NA; CDR3aa: CASSSEDF; CDR3nt: TGTGCCAGCAGTTCAGAGGACTTC
j_gene: TRBJ2-5; abundance: few; v_gene: TRBV30; d_gene: NA; CDR3aa: CACGARGGQETQYF; CDR3nt: TGTGCCTGCGGGGCCAGGGGGGGGCAAGAGACCCAGTACTTC
j_gene: TRBJ2-1; abundance: few; v_gene: TRBV4-1; d_gene: NA; CDR3aa: CASSQDRLNYNEQFF; CDR3nt: TGCGCCAGCAGCCAAGACCGGCTAAACTACAATGAGCAGTTCTTC
j_gene: TRBJ2-1; abundance: NA; v_gene: TRBV5-1; d_gene: NA; CDR3aa: CASNQWGPVDEQFF; CDR3nt: TGCGCCAGCAATCAGTGGGGCCCTGTTGATGAGCAGTTCTTC
j_gene: TRBJ2-7; abundance: NA; v_gene: TRBV6-2/TRBV6-3; d_gene: NA; CDR3aa: CASSYPDYEQYF; CDR3nt: TGTGCCAGCAGTTACCCCGACTACGAGCAGTACTTC
j_gene: TRBJ2-3; abundance: many; v_gene: TRBV11-2; d_gene: NA; CDR3aa: CASRRTDTQYF; CDR3nt: TGTGCCAGCCGACGCACAGATACGCAGTATTTT
j_gene: TRBJ1-1; abundance: once; v_gene: TRBV4-1; d_gene: NA; CDR3aa: CSSSQLNLGEAFF; CDR3nt: TGCTCCAGCAGCCAACTAAATCTGGGCGAAGCTTTCTTT
j_gene: TRBJ1-4; abundance: NA; v_gene: TRBV29-1; d_gene: TRBD1; CDR3aa: CSVPSGQNEKLFF; CDR3nt: TGCAGCGTTCCCTCGGGACAGAATGAAAAACTGTTTTTT
j_gene: TRBJ2-1; abundance: few; v_gene: TRBV20-1; d_gene: NA; CDR3aa: CSARGLYSSYNEQFF; CDR3nt: TGCAGTGCTAGGGGTTTATACAGCTCCTACAATGAGCAGTTCTTC
j_gene: TRBJ1-3; abundance: many; v_gene: TRBV7-2; d_gene: NA; CDR3aa: CASSVGPTGSGNTIYF; CDR3nt: TGTGCCAGCAGCGTGGGACCTACCGGCTCTGGAAACACCATATATTTT
j_gene: TRBJ2-1; abundance: few; v_gene: TRBV12-3/TRBV12-4; d_gene: TRBD2; CDR3aa: CASSLTSDDEQFF; CDR3nt: TGTGCCAGCAGTTTGACTAGCGATGATGAGCAGTTCTTC
j_gene: TRBJ2-2; abundance: many; v_gene: TRBV4-3; d_gene: NA; CDR3aa: CASSQELGITGELFF; CDR3nt: TGCGCCAGCAGCCAAGAGCTCGGGATCACCGGGGAGCTGTTTTTT
j_gene: TRBJ2-7; abundance: few; v_gene: TRBV5-5; d_gene: NA; CDR3aa: CASSLEAALTYEQYF; CDR3nt: TGTGCCAGCAGCTTGGAAGCGGCACTGACCTACGAGCAGTACTTC
j_gene: TRBJ2-7; abundance: many; v_gene: TRBV4-2; d_gene: NA; CDR3aa: CASSHKVTGTYEQYF; CDR3nt: TGTGCCAGCAGCCACAAGGTCACGGGTACCTACGAGCAGTACTTC
j_gene: TRBJ2-5; abundance: few; v_gene: TRBV29-1; d_gene: TRBD2; CDR3aa: CSAPPAGGSQETQYF; CDR3nt: TGCAGCGCCCCCCCAGCGGGAGGCTCCCAAGAGACCCAGTACTTC
j_gene: TRBJ2-3; abundance: NA; v_gene: TRBV3-1; d_gene: TRBD2; CDR3aa: CASSQGLAGLDTQYF; CDR3nt: TGTGCCAGCAGCCAGGGACTAGCGGGATTGGATACGCAGTATTTT
j_gene: TRBJ1-5; abundance: NA; v_gene: TRBV3-1; d_gene: NA; CDR3aa: CASSQGGGSNQPQHF; CDR3nt: TGTGCCAGCAGCCAAGGGGGGGGTAGCAATCAGCCCCAGCATTTT
j_gene: TRBJ1-2; abundance: once; v_gene: TRBV9; d_gene: TRBD1; CDR3aa: CASSLGGGVSYGYTF; CDR3nt: TGTGCCAGCAGCCTTGGAGGGGGCGTTTCCTATGGCTACACCTTC
j_gene: TRBJ2-5; abundance: NA; v_gene: TRBV7-3; d_gene: NA; CDR3aa: CASSLLPGEETQYF; CDR3nt: TGTGCCAGCAGCTTGTTGCCGGGGGAAGAGACCCAGTACTTC
j_gene: TRBJ2-7; abundance: many; v_gene: TRBV20-1; d_gene: TRBD2; CDR3aa: CSARDLLAGANYEQYF; CDR3nt: TGCAGTGCTAGAGATTTACTAGCGGGAGCGAACTACGAGCAGTACTTC
j_gene: TRBJ1-1; abundance: few; v_gene: TRBV15; d_gene: NA; CDR3aa: CATSRDWGTEAFF; CDR3nt: TGTGCCACCAGCAGAGATTGGGGCACTGAAGCTTTCTTT
j_gene: TRBJ1-1; abundance: NA; v_gene: TRBV18; d_gene: NA; CDR3aa: CASSRVGPMNTEAFF; CDR3nt: TGTGCCAGCTCACGTGTAGGCCCCATGAACACTGAAGCTTTCTTT
j_gene: TRBJ2-7; abundance: many; v_gene: TRBV6-2/TRBV6-3; d_gene: NA; CDR3aa: CASSYALARTYEQYF; CDR3nt: TGTGCCAGCAGTTACGCCCTAGCGCGTACCTACGAGCAGTACTTC
j_gene: TRBJ2-1; abundance: many; v_gene: TRBV3-1; d_gene: NA; CDR3aa: CASSQGQYEQFF; CDR3nt: TGTGCCAGCAGCCAAGGGCAGTATGAGCAGTTCTTC
j_gene: TRBJ2-1; abundance: NA; v_gene: TRBV7-9; d_gene: TRBD2; CDR3aa: CASSPPSGAIHNEQFF; CDR3nt: TGTGCCAGCAGCCCCCCAAGCGGGGCCATTCACAATGAGCAGTTCTTC
j_gene: TRBJ2-7; abundance: few; v_gene: TRBV5-1; d_gene: TRBD1; CDR3aa: CASRPWTGDHEQYF; CDR3nt: TGCGCCAGCAGACCCTGGACAGGGGACCACGAGCAGTACTTC
j_gene: TRBJ2-2; abundance: few; v_gene: TRBV7-9; d_gene: NA; CDR3aa: CASSSSGNTGELFF; CDR3nt: TGTGCCAGCAGCTCTAGTGGGAACACCGGGGAGCTGTTTTTT
j_gene: TRBJ2-1; abundance: NA; v_gene: TRBV29-1; d_gene: NA; CDR3aa: CSVGAASYNEQFF; CDR3nt: TGCAGCGTTGGGGCAGCTTCTTACAATGAGCAGTTCTTC
j_gene: TRBJ1-1; abundance: many; v_gene: TRBV29-1; d_gene: TRBD1; CDR3aa: CSVAGTANTEAFF; CDR3nt: TGCAGCGTCGCCGGGACAGCAAACACTGAAGCTTTCTTT